This entry features one T cell receptor beta chain sequence. What it binds is not known. The record originates from a study of CD4 T cells in relation to SARS-CoV-2 and coronaviruses. Study as a whole: TCR beta CDR3s were sequenced after roughly 10-day antigen culture of PBMCs.

Sequenced by immunoSEQ multiplex PCR; TCRdb stores in-frame clones only, minus some. The sample includes 15,000 to 20,000 clones, 70% to 85% of them seen just once. Findings and limits, study-wide: Monoreactive clones expanded significantly more to SARS-CoV-2 than crossreactive clones did.

The unexposed donors gave CD4+ T cells in about 2010-2019, prior to COVID-19. After roughly 9 days of culture, CD4+ T cells were isolated. Germline assignment: CDR1 SEHNR and CDR2 FQNEAQ (reference sequence). The CDR3 sequence is 17 residues long. V dropped 2 bases and J dropped 3 bases, with 16 bases sitting between them. This sequence originates from a human donor in good health. This chain links TRBV7-9 with TRBJ2-2, with D perhaps matching TRBD2 (6 bases). The sequenced sample was CD4+ T cells from PBMCs, cultured in vitro. The CDR3 DNA sequence: TGTGCCAGCAGCTTAAAGGGAGGAGGAGGGGACACCGGGGAGCTGTTTTTT. This translates into CASSLKGGGGDTGELFF.